The sequence of this TCR beta chain was determined in a study of tumor-infiltrating lymphocytes in primary liver carcinoma. Study summary: Patients, male and female, were 30 to 69 years old.

RNA isolated from unsorted whole blood supplied the blood RNA, with germline DNA also extracted. A remark on this clonotype: Antigen: not known. Mismatch with germline at one junction end may stem from a read error.

Overall study findings and caveats: The top-250-clone fraction was significantly higher in tumors than in blood (p = 0.039).

Constant-region priming of approximately 500 ng total RNA yielded TCR beta cDNA. Three-round nested multiplex PCR performed with slightly modified ARM-PCR produced the TCR beta libraries. TRBV1-TRBV30 forward primers paired with a C-beta reverse primer were used in the first two PCR rounds, which ran roughly 9 cycles each. TCRdb redid the calling of the multiplex PCR reads with MiXCR, one entry per CDR3 protein. This sample yields approximately 330,000 distinct CDR3 sequences, of which roughly two thirds are seen a single time; 6.5% belongs to the top ten. Germline V gene sequence: CDR1 MNHNS, CDR2 SASEGT. This CDR3 spans 15 amino acids.

The rearrangement joins TRBV6-1 to TRBJ2-1; 9 bases map to TRBD1. The sample comprised peripheral blood. The source is a man aged 35-49 years with primary liver carcinoma and hepatitis B virus infection. This CDR3 reads CACSEYMNPGTGRIF. DNA for the CDR3: TGTGCCTGCAGTGAGTACATGAACCCCGGGACAGGGAGGATCTTC.